This T cell receptor (beta chain) derives from a study of T cell responses to AZD1222 COVID-19 vaccine. Study-level points and caveats: Females outnumbered males among donors, who were mostly white British; clonal diversity was possibly underestimated. Sampling captured repertoires only after the peak T cell response. AZD1222 recipients seropositive at baseline numbered only 6 or 7. CD4 TCRs linked to vaccination spanned spike, dominating at 160-218 and 743-854.

Method: immunoSEQ multiplex PCR; TCRdb's copy keeps in-frame clones and lacks some. This repertoire shows about 180,000 clones, about 90% found once; its top ten account for around a tenth. Trimming stripped 1 base from V and 0 bases from J, with 10 bases between. The CDR3 is made up of 16 amino acids. Germline-derived CDR1 and CDR2 are SGHRS and YFSETQ. For this clone: Its antigen is not known.

The chain carries TRBV5-1 and TRBJ2-2; D gene ambiguous. The origin of this receptor is an adult who received the AZD1222 COVID-19 vaccine. Sequenced here: peripheral blood, sampled 28 days after the second AZD1222 dose. CDR3 nucleotide sequence: TGCGCCAGCAGCTTGTCGGCGGAAGCGAACACCGGGGAGCTGTTTTTT. Protein sequence: CASSLSAEANTGELFF. Full variable domain (outside the CDR3, taken from reference TRBV5-1 and TRBJ2-2): KAGVTQTPRYLIKTRGQQVTLSCSPISGHRSVSWYQQTPGQGLQFLFEYFSETQRNKGNFPGRFSGRQFSNSRSEMNVSTLELGDSALYLCASSLSAEANTGELFFGEGSRLTVL.